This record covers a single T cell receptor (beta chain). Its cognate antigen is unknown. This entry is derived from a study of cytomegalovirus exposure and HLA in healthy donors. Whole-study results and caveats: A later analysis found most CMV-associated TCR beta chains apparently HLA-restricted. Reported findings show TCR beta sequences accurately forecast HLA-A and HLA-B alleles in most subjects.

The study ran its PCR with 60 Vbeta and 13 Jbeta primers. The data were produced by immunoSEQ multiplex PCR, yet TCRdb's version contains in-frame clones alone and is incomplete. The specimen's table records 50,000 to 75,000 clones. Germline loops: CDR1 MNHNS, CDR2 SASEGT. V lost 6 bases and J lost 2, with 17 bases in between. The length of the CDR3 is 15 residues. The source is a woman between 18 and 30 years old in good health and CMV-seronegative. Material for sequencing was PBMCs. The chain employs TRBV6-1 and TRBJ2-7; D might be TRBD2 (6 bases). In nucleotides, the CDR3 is TGTGCCAGCAGAGAGTGGGGGGTAATAGCCTACGAGCAGTACTTC. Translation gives CASREWGVIAYEQYF.